This T cell receptor (beta chain) was identified in a study of cytomegalovirus exposure and HLA in healthy donors. Regarding the study as a whole: Cytomegalovirus association was assigned to about 180 TCR beta chains. Rarity held for most TCR sequences, but there were some public TCRs that occurred in many donors.

In its sample, this clone was seen a few times. Its target is not known. The CDR3 loop spans 15 amino acids. V lost 4 bases and J lost 6; bases outside the gene matches: 7. Germline lookup yields CDR1 SGHRS and CDR2 YFSETQ. The protocol was immunoSEQ multiplex PCR, while the TCRdb copy is restricted to in-frame clones and leaves out a portion. This sample has under 140,000 clones, with around 87% found just once. Separation from the 666-subject first cohort characterized the roughly 130-subject validation cohort, to which the donors belonged. This chain joins TRBV5-1 and TRBJ2-7; 13 bases agree with TRBD2. Sequenced input: PBMCs. The clonotype originates from a woman in her 30s in good health and CMV-seropositive. The CDR3 is CASSATSGRALEQYF. DNA of the CDR3: TGCGCCAGCAGCGCAACTAGCGGGAGGGCCCTCGAGCAGTACTTC.